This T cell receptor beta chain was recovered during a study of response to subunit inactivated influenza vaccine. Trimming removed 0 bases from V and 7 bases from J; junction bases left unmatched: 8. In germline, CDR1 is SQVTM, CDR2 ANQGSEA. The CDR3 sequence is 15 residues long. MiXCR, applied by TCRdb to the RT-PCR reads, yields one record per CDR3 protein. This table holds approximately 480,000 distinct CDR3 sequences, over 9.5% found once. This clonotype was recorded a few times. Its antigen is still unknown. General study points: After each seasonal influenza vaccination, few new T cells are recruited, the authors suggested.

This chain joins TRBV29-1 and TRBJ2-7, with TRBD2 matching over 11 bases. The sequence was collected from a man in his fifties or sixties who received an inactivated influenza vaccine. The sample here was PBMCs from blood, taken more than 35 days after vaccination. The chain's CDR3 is CSVEDLASGRPEQYF. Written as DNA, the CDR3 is TGCAGCGTTGAAGATCTTGCTAGCGGGAGGCCAGAGCAGTACTTC.